Described below is a single T cell receptor (beta chain) sequence and its context. Its target is not known. The ends lost 6 bases at V and 7 bases at J; junction bases unmatched: 10. CDR1 and CDR2 (germline): MDHEN, SYDVKM. This CDR3 is built from 16 residues. The data were obtained in a study of shared clonotypes between healthy human individuals. Study results and limitations: Clonotypes that were shared across four donors made up approximately 5% of naive CD4 clonotypes. Genetic and exposure-history diversity was limited by the few donors.

Deep was the level at which the assay was run. Measured with immunoSEQ multiplex PCR; TCRdb has only the in-frame clones, and not every one. Of hundreds of thousands of clones detected, less than 98% appear once; the ten largest clones hold approximately 0.057%. This chain joins TRBV28 and TRBJ1-6; 9 positions agree with TRBD1. The sequence derives from a woman aged 30 to 39 in good health. The sequencing input was naive CD4+ T cells sorted from blood. Specified subset: CD45RA+ positively selected. CDR3 in amino acids: CASSTSGTGINSPLHF. CDR3 in DNA: TGTGCCAGCAGCACCTCGGGGACAGGGATAAATTCACCCCTCCACTTT. Variable domain in full (rest from reference TRBV28 and TRBJ1-6): DVKVTQSSRYLVKRTGEKVFLECVQDMDHENMFWYRQDPGLGLRLIYFSYDVKMKEKGDIPEGYSVSREKKERFSLILESASTNQTSMYLCASSTSGTGINSPLHFGNGTRLTVT.